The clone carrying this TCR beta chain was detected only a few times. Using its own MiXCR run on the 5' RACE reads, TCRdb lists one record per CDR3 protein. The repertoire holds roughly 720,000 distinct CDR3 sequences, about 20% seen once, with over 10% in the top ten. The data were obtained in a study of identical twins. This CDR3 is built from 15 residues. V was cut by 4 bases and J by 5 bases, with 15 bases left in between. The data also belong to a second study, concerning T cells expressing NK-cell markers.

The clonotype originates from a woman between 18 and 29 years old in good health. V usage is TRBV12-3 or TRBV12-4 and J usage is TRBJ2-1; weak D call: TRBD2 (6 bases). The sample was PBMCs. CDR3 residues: CASSWEAEIDNEQFF. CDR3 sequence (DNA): TGTGCCAGCAGTTGGGAGGCGGAAATCGACAATGAGCAGTTCTTC.